These T cell receptor beta chains were read from a single sample in a study of blood T cell repertoires in COVID-19. Profiled with immunoSEQ multiplex PCR; TCRdb holds only in-frame clones, not every one. The sample includes just under 350,000 clones, about 86% of them seen just once. The sequenced material came from peripheral blood. These receptors all stem from a man aged 25 to 40 with active or convalescent COVID-19. Both conserved end residues are part of each CDR3. A D gene is named only where the DNA matches it firmly. Clone sizes are given selectively: once, few, many, or a class where the clone is expanded.

J: TRBJ1-5
V: TRBV19
size: -
D: -
CDR3: CASSTWGGGNQPQHF
DNA: TGTGCCAGTAGTACCTGGGGGGGAGGGAATCAGCCCCAGCATTTT

J: TRBJ1-2
V: TRBV4-3
size: -
D: TRBD1
CDR3: CASSQGTGGNYGYTF
DNA: TGCGCCAGCAGCCAAGGGACAGGGGGCAACTATGGCTACACCTTC

J: TRBJ1-6
V: TRBV7-2
size: -
D: -
CDR3: CASSSESRNSPLHF
DNA: TGTGCCAGCAGCTCAGAAAGTCGTAATTCACCCCTCCACTTT

J: TRBJ2-2
V: TRBV19
size: -
D: TRBD1
CDR3: CATDRRLTGELFF
DNA: TGTGCCACGGACAGGCGACTCACCGGGGAGCTGTTTTTT

J: TRBJ2-2
V: TRBV7-2
size: -
D: TRBD1
CDR3: CASSLSARGTGELFF
DNA: TGTGCCAGCAGCTTAAGCGCCAGGGGGACCGGGGAGCTGTTTTTT

J: TRBJ1-1
V: TRBV24-1
size: -
D: -
CDR3: CATERGTEAFF
DNA: TGTGCCACCGAGAGGGGGACTGAAGCTTTCTTT

J: TRBJ1-2
V: TRBV3-1/TRBV3-2
size: -
D: TRBD1
CDR3: CASSLGTGNYGYTF
DNA: TGTGCCAGCAGCCTCGGGACAGGGAACTATGGCTACACCTTC

J: TRBJ1-1
V: TRBV14
size: -
D: TRBD1
CDR3: CASSQLGQMNTEAFF
DNA: TGTGCCAGCAGCCAATTGGGACAGATGAACACTGAAGCTTTCTTT

J: TRBJ2-1
V: TRBV5-1
size: -
D: -
CDR3: CASRRGGNEQFF
DNA: TGCGCCAGCAGGAGAGGAGGGAATGAGCAGTTCTTC

J: TRBJ1-2
V: TRBV19
size: -
D: -
CDR3: CASSPGTWGGHGYTF
DNA: TGTGCCAGTAGTCCAGGGACGTGGGGAGGACATGGCTACACCTTC

J: TRBJ1-1
V: TRBV24-1
size: -
D: -
CDR3: CATSDSRLFPEAFF
DNA: TGTGCCACCAGTGATTCCAGGTTATTCCCTGAAGCTTTCTTT

J: TRBJ1-2
V: TRBV2
size: few
D: -
CDR3: CASSIRQEARYGYTF
DNA: TGTGCCAGCAGTATAAGACAGGAAGCGCGTTATGGCTACACCTTC

J: TRBJ2-3
V: TRBV11-3
size: -
D: TRBD2
CDR3: CASSLVRSSGGDTDTQYF
DNA: TGTGCCAGCAGCTTAGTACGGAGTAGCGGGGGTGACACAGATACGCAGTATTTT

J: TRBJ2-1
V: TRBV9
size: -
D: TRBD2
CDR3: CASSVDWASGGSYNEQFF
DNA: TGTGCCAGCAGCGTAGATTGGGCTAGCGGGGGGTCCTACAATGAGCAGTTCTTC

J: TRBJ2-1
V: TRBV6-8
size: -
D: TRBD1
CDR3: CASSYRRGLSYNEQFF
DNA: TGTGCCAGCAGTTACCGCAGGGGGCTGTCCTACAATGAGCAGTTCTTC

J: TRBJ2-3
V: TRBV24-1
size: -
D: TRBD2
CDR3: CATSDKGLALADTQYF
DNA: TGTGCCACCAGTGACAAGGGACTAGCGCTGGCAGATACGCAGTATTTT